Listed here is a single T cell receptor beta chain. Its specificity is not known. Looked up from germline, CDR1 is GTSNPN and CDR2 is SVGIG (reference sequence). The germline V and J ends were trimmed by 0 bases and 6 bases, with 14 bases remaining between them. The CDR3 sequence is 14 residues long. These data are taken from a study of cytomegalovirus exposure and HLA in healthy donors. Study-level results: The study carried out a later analysis of TCR beta sequences. It associated about 15,000 of them with specific HLA alleles at a false discovery rate of 0.05. The HLA-A and HLA-B alleles of most subjects were reportedly predicted accurately from TCR beta sequences. In a later analysis, the majority of CMV-associated beta chains seemingly showed HLA restriction.

It was with 60 Vbeta and 13 Jbeta primers that the PCR ran. Study processing details: Counted up in a later analysis, unique TCR beta chains came to approximately 77 million, with around 12 million shared. TCRdb keeps only in-frame clones here, not all; method: immunoSEQ multiplex PCR. The V and J calls and clone size are taken from that table; D and trimming were inferred from the DNA. The sample lists 150,000 to 200,000 clones, roughly 79% seen once, with 0.98% in the top ten. Sequenced: PBMCs. This rearrangement joins TRBV30 to TRBJ1-2; tentatively, D is TRBD1 (5 bases). This clonotype was obtained from a woman between 45 and 60 years old in good health and CMV-seropositive. This CDR3 reads CAWSVWRGGNGYTF. The CDR3 region has the DNA TGTGCCTGGAGTGTATGGAGGGGAGGGAATGGCTACACCTTC.